A selection of T cell receptor beta chains follows, all from one sample in a study of blood T cell repertoires in COVID-19. Data came from immunoSEQ multiplex PCR; TCRdb stores just in-frame clones and leaves some out. The repertoire holds 150,000 to 200,000 clones, with approximately 88% as singletons. The sequenced material came from PBMCs or T cells enriched from blood (not recorded which). The receptors here all came from a man aged 70-80 years who had been exposed to COVID-19. Each CDR3 is given with its conserved first and last residue.

>TRBV4-1
CASSQSDRVQETQYF
>TRBV12-3/TRBV12-4
CASSTGLYEQYF
>TRBV29-1
CSVLSNTEAFF
>TRBV19
CASTAGTPNEKLFF
>TRBV7-2
CASSLGQTSGNTIYF
>TRBV19
CASSIVGGLGNQPQHF
>TRBV5-5
CASRRTGTPEAFF
>TRBV7-2
CASSAETAGNQPQHF
>TRBV27
CASSLLAGATGELFF
>TRBV3-1/TRBV3-2
CASSYYHGYTF
>TRBV5-8
CASSGWSTQETQYF
>TRBV11-1
CASSLIAGATDTQYF
>TRBV5-5
CASSLVLGASYEQYF
>TRBV6-5
CASSSGNRINTEAFF
>TRBV28
CASSLGVGGYSGNTIYF
>TRBV19
CASSIAQQTRVAFF
>TRBV14
CASSQASGSSYNEQFF
>TRBV3-1/TRBV3-2
CASRPGGNTGELFF
>TRBV27
CASSFDMNTEAFF
>TRBV10-1
CASSDSGGSAEAFF
>TRBV3-1/TRBV3-2
CASSQEGQGAGNTIYF
>TRBV7-9
CASSLEFRSQGYTF
>TRBV4-1
CASSQDLAGAYISYNEQFF